This T cell receptor (beta chain) is from a study of CD8 T cells in ankylosing spondylitis. The authors made TCR beta libraries by quantitative 5'-RACE with molecular barcodes. TCRdb independently ran MiXCR on the 5' RACE reads; one entry per CDR3 protein. This sample yields 450,000 or so distinct CDR3 sequences, of which more than 25% are seen a single time; 0.85% to 1% belongs to the top ten. Notes on this clonotype: The target antigen is unknown.

Study-level points and caveats: Roughly 8 highly homologous variants formed a TCR beta motif that appeared characteristic of ankylosing spondylitis blood. According to the report, clones linked to the disease were significantly enriched in matched synovial fluid samples taken from ankylosing spondylitis patients. Disease-linked clones, CD8+, were relatively rare in peripheral blood. Reactive arthritis synovial fluid and blood previously showed some of these motif variants.

The V gene end was trimmed by 3 bases and the J gene end by 5 bases; junction bases not matched to a gene: 7. This CDR3 spans 18 amino acids. The germline V gene encodes CDR1 SGHDN and CDR2 FVKESK. Material: blood, either unsorted or a sorted T cell fraction (not recorded which). This clonotype was obtained from a male donor with ankylosing spondylitis. The gene calls are TRBV14 and TRBJ2-1; 16 bases are shared with TRBD2. CDR3 residues: CASSHMGLAGGQNNEQFF. DNA for the CDR3: TGTGCCAGCAGCCATATGGGACTAGCGGGAGGGCAAAACAATGAGCAGTTCTTC.